Listed here are 21 T cell receptor beta chains from one sample, sequenced in a study of vaccination effects on CD4 cells after COVID-19. It was after more than nine days of culture that CD4+ T cells were isolated. Participants were given two doses of BNT162b2 or mRNA-1273 vaccine. The antigens of these receptors remain unknown. Assay used: immunoSEQ multiplex PCR; TCRdb lists only in-frame clones, some missing. The sample holds 57,000 or so clones, approximately 72% seen once. The sample was CD4+ T cells from PBMCs cultured without peptide, taken after COVID-19 vaccination. Receptors originate from a human donor who received a COVID-19 vaccine.

This chain uses TRBV5-1 with TRBJ1-1; 7 bases are a match to TRBD1. The CDR3 runs to 15 residues. V lost 3 bases to trimming and J lost 5 bases; unmatched junction nucleotides: 10. Germline V lookup: CDR1 SGHRS, CDR2 YFSETQ. In DNA form, the CDR3 reads TGCGCCAGCAGCTGGATGGTTTCAGGGGGGACTGAAGCTTTCTTT. It codes for CASSWMVSGGTEAFF.

V is TRBV6-5 and J is TRBJ2-1, with 9 nucleotides matching TRBD2. Trimming took 6 bases from V and 9 from J; bases not matched to a gene: 12. CDR3 length: 15 residues. CDR1 is MNHEY and CDR2 is SVGAGI in the germline V gene. The CDR3 here is CASRRGLAGIVEQFF. Here the CDR3 DNA reads TGTGCCAGCAGAAGAGGGCTAGCGGGGATCGTTGAGCAGTTCTTC.

This clone appeared a single time. The V call is TRBV28, the J call TRBJ2-7; D is possibly TRBD1 (5 bases). CDR3 length equals 15 residues. CDR1 and CDR2 (germline): MDHEN, SYDVKM. V was trimmed by 5 bases and J by 3 bases, leaving 17 bases between them. CDR3 sequence: CASSPLGARSYEQYF. As DNA, the CDR3 is TGTGCCAGCAGTCCCCTAGGGGCGCGGAGCTACGAGCAGTACTTC.

The chain has TRBV11-1 and TRBJ1-2; no clear D. CDR3 length equals 13 residues. Trimming took off 1 base at V and 4 bases at J, with 7 bases between the two ends. Germline CDR1 reads SGHAT; CDR2 reads FQDESV (reference sequence). For the CDR3, the DNA is TGTGCCAGCAGCTTAGTATCCCGCTATGGCTACACCTTC. Protein sequence: CASSLVSRYGYTF.

This clone was detected only a few times. This CDR3 is also generated by other DNA sequences in the sample. The gene calls are TRBV3-1 (or the pseudogene TRBV3-2) and TRBJ1-1; D gene unclear. This CDR3 has 14 residues. Trimming pared 0 bases from V and 0 bases from J, leaving 5 bases between. CDR1 and CDR2 from the germline V gene are LGHDT and YNNKEL (reference sequence). For the CDR3, the DNA is TGTGCCAGCAGCCAAGACAGTTTGAACACTGAAGCTTTCTTT. Its translation is CASSQDSLNTEAFF.

This clone was seen once. This rearrangement joins TRBV6-5 to TRBJ1-3; D gene ambiguous. V lost 0 bases and J 8 bases, leaving 14 bases between the germline ends. The CDR3 loop spans 15 amino acids. From germline, CDR1 is MNHEY and CDR2 SVGAGI. The CDR3 nucleotides read TGTGCCAGCAGTTACTCGAGTGCGGTTTCGGACACCATATATTTT. This gives the protein CASSYSSAVSDTIYF.

The chain carries TRBV15 and TRBJ2-1, with D possibly matching TRBD1 (5 bases). V dropped 7 bases and J dropped 0 bases, with 13 bases sitting between them. CDR3 length: 15 residues. Germline CDR1 LNHNV, CDR2 YYDKDF (reference sequence). CDR3 loop: CATTAGPYSYNEQFF. The CDR3 DNA reads TGTGCCACCACTGCAGGGCCCTACTCCTACAATGAGCAGTTCTTC.

The chain links TRBV6-2 or TRBV6-3 to TRBJ1-5, with 7 bases that match TRBD1. V dropped 6 bases and J dropped 4; count of bases not matched to a gene: 3. Per the germline V gene, CDR1 is MNHEY and CDR2 is SVGEGT. The CDR3 runs to 13 residues. The CDR3 loop reads CASSMTGNQPQHF. CDR3 sequence (DNA): TGTGCCAGCAGCATGACAGGGAATCAGCCCCAGCATTTT.

In regard to this clone: Sequence at one end of the junction differs from germline and may be a read error. V gene TRBV7-7 combines with J gene TRBJ2-2, with no clear D. This CDR3 is 13 amino acids long. Looked up from germline, CDR1 is SSHAT and CDR2 is FNYEAQ (reference sequence). The CDR3 sequence: CASSLDGPGELFF. The DNA for the CDR3 is TGTGCTAGCAGCTTAGATGGGCCCGGGGAGCTGTTTTTT.

CDR3 sequence: CASSQGGLAGGGREQFF. CDR3 nucleotides: TGCGCCAGCAGCCAGGGTGGACTAGCGGGAGGGGGTCGGGAGCAGTTCTTC. This chain links TRBV4-1 with TRBJ2-1; TRBD2 matches 15 bases. V gave up 3 bases and J gave up 10 bases; unmatched junction bases: 10. This CDR3 is 17 amino acids long. From germline, CDR1 is MGHRA and CDR2 YSYEKL.

This clone qualifies as medium-sized. This chain uses TRBV12-3 or TRBV12-4 with TRBJ2-7, with D unresolved. Trimming removed 2 bases from V and 3 bases from J, with 2 bases in between. This CDR3 is 11 amino acids long. The CDR3 spells CASSLHYEQYF. CDR3 in DNA: TGTGCCAGCAGTTTACACTACGAGCAGTACTTC.

The chain recombines TRBV27 with TRBJ1-1, with 9 bases lining up with TRBD1. Trimming removed 4 bases from V and 1 base from J; junction bases left unmatched: 10. The length of the CDR3 is 17 residues. Germline V CDR1 and CDR2: MNHEY, SMNVEV (reference sequence). In DNA, the CDR3 is TGTGCCAGCAGTTCCTACGGGACAGGGCCTCGGAACACTGAAGCTTTCTTT. Its protein product is CASSSYGTGPRNTEAFF.

This chain uses TRBV18 with TRBJ2-2, with D tentatively TRBD1 (6 bases). Trimming pared 3 bases from V and 4 bases from J, leaving 9 bases between. Per the germline V gene, CDR1 is KGHSH and CDR2 is LQKENI. The CDR3 covers 14 residues. CDR3 residues: CASSPTQGTGELFF. CDR3 nucleotides: TGTGCCAGCTCACCCACACAGGGCACCGGGGAGCTGTTTTTT.

V gene TRBV11-3 combines with J gene TRBJ2-5, with 7 nucleotides matching TRBD2. With 1 base clipped from V and 1 base from J, the junction kept 6 bases outside the gene matches. This CDR3 has 16 residues. Germline CDR1 SGHNT, CDR2 YENEEA. The CDR3: CASSLGGPGGQETQYF. For the CDR3, the DNA is TGTGCCAGCAGCTTAGGGGGCCCGGGAGGCCAAGAGACCCAGTACTTC.

The DNA of the CDR3 is TGTGCCAGCAGCCGGACAGGGGCAATCAATCAGCCCCAGCATTTT. Amino acid sequence: CASSRTGAINQPQHF. The rearrangement joins TRBV5-5 to TRBJ1-5; 9 bases agree with TRBD1. Germline CDR1 reads SGHKS; CDR2 reads YYEKEE (reference sequence). Trimming took 4 bases from V and 3 from J; bases not matched to a gene: 5. The CDR3 covers 15 residues.

The V gene is TRBV2, the J gene TRBJ1-5, with no clear D. The CDR3 sequence is 13 residues long. V lost 6 bases, J lost 4 bases, and 10 bases lay in between. Germline CDR1 is SNHLY and CDR2 is FYNNEI. The CDR3 reads CASRLDGNQPQHF. CDR3 in DNA: TGTGCCAGCAGACTTGACGGGAATCAGCCCCAGCATTTT. Combining the CDR3 with reference TRBV2 and TRBJ1-5 gives the whole variable domain EPEVTQTPSHQVTQMGQEVILRCVPISNHLYFYWYRQILGQKVEFLVSFYNNEISEKSEIFDDQFSVERPDGSNFTLKIRSTKLEDSAMYFCASRLDGNQPQHFGDGTRLSIL.

The V gene is TRBV7-9, the J gene TRBJ1-3; possibly TRBD1 for D (5 bases). The length of the CDR3 is 14 residues. The germline V gene has CDR1 SEHNR and CDR2 FQNEAQ (reference sequence). V dropped 3 bases and J dropped 4 bases, with 10 bases sitting between them. The DNA of the CDR3 is TGTGCCAGCAGCTTTCGGAGGGGCGGAAACACCATATATTTT. Translation: CASSFRRGGNTIYF.

The J gene is TRBJ2-5, the V gene TRBV7-2; 7 bases align to TRBD1. The germline V gene has CDR1 SGHTA and CDR2 FQGNSA. The CDR3 length is 14 residues. Trimming removed 5 bases from V and 6 bases from J; junction bases left unmatched: 9. CDR3 in amino acids: CASSGSTGVKTQYF. CDR3 coding DNA: TGTGCCAGCAGCGGGTCTACAGGGGTAAAGACCCAGTACTTC. Looking up the rest from reference TRBV7-2 and TRBJ2-5 gives the full variable domain: GAGVSQSPSNKVTEKGKDVELRCDPISGHTALYWYRQSLGQGLEFLIYFQGNSAPDKSGLPSDRFSAERTGGSVSTLTIQRTQQEDSAVYLCASSGSTGVKTQYFGPGTRLLVL.

The J gene is TRBJ2-7, the V gene TRBV3-1 (or the pseudogene TRBV3-2), with TRBD1 as a possible D gene (5 bases). V shed 0 bases and J shed 5 bases, with 14 bases lying between them. This CDR3 is 15 amino acids long. The V gene's germline CDR1 is LGHDT and CDR2 YNNKEL (reference sequence). The chain's CDR3 is CASSQDNRVGHEQYF. CDR3 sequence (DNA): TGTGCCAGCAGCCAAGATAATAGGGTGGGGCACGAGCAGTACTTC.

This chain uses TRBV28 with TRBJ1-2; D gene ambiguous. Trimming stripped 5 bases from V and 4 bases from J, with 14 bases between. This CDR3 has 14 amino acids. Germline V CDR1 and CDR2: MDHEN, SYDVKM. The CDR3 DNA reads TGTGCCAGCAGTAAACGACGGCACACCTATGGCTACACCTTC. It is translated as CASSKRRHTYGYTF.

This clone was seen just once. This sequence joins TRBV4-1 and TRBJ2-7; no clear D gene. The length of the CDR3 is 13 residues. The germline CDR1 and CDR2 sequences are MGHRA and YSYEKL. The ends were cut back, 4 bases at V and 4 bases at J, with 11 bases in the middle. For the CDR3, the DNA is TGCGCCAGCAGCCCCCTTCCTCGGTACGAGCAGTACTTC. Its translation: CASSPLPRYEQYF.